The 16 T cell receptor beta chains in this list originate from one sample, sequenced in a study of T-cell reconstitution after alpha-beta-depleted transplantation in children. Preparing the TCRbeta library involved the use of unique molecular identifiers. TCRdb recomputed calls from the PCR reads with MiXCR, one row per CDR3 protein. Counted here are about 610,000 distinct CDR3 sequences, 10% occurring once; the ten biggest clones make up less than 5%. Sequenced here: PBMCs from the stem cell graft donor, sampled from the stem cell graft. Every receptor here comes from a human donor who donated a stem cell graft to a child with acute myeloid leukemia.

Concerning this clonotype: One end of the junction does not line up with germline, which may come from a read error. The rearrangement links TRBV6-5 to TRBJ2-3; 8 nucleotides agree with TRBD1. This CDR3 spans 16 amino acids. Germline CDR1 is MNHEY and CDR2 is SVGAGI. The DNA for the CDR3 is TGTGCCAGCTGTTACTCAGGGACAGGACTCACAGATACGCAGTATTTT. It is translated as CASCYSGTGLTDTQYF.

This clonotype was recorded many times. The chain links TRBV29-1 to TRBJ2-7; 8 nucleotides match TRBD1. J lost 3 bases, V lost 3 bases, and 10 bases had no gene match. The CDR3 runs 15 residues. Germline V CDR1 and CDR2: SQVTM, ANQGSEA. CDR3 protein: CSVEGETGELYEQYF. The DNA of the CDR3 is TGCAGCGTTGAGGGAGAGACAGGGGAACTCTACGAGCAGTACTTC.

This clonotype has only a few counts. This chain joins TRBV7-2 and TRBJ1-2, with D possibly being TRBD1 (5 bases). V lost 1 base to trimming and J lost 2 bases, with 8 bases between them. Germline CDR1 and CDR2: SGHTA and FQGNSA. The CDR3 has 14 amino acids. CDR3 loop: CASSLEKGNYGYTF. CDR3 coding DNA: TGTGCCAGCAGCTTAGAGAAGGGGAACTATGGCTACACCTTC.

There are many counts of this clonotype. V gene TRBV7-2 combines with J gene TRBJ2-5; D is ambiguous. Germline V lookup: CDR1 SGHTA, CDR2 FQGNSA. Trimming removed 1 base at V and 7 bases at J, with 7 bases between. The CDR3 extends over 12 amino acids. CDR3 residues: CASSLGGSTQYF. The CDR3 nucleotides read TGTGCCAGCAGCTTAGGGGGTTCGACCCAGTACTTC.

This clonotype was counted a few times. V and J are TRBV7-9 and TRBJ2-7, with TRBD2 matching 8 bases. V gave up 3 bases and J gave up 3 bases; unmatched junction bases: 4. CDR1 and CDR2 from the germline V gene are SEHNR and FQNEAQ (reference sequence). The CDR3 is 14 amino acids. Written as DNA, the CDR3 is TGTGCCAGCAGCTTTCCCGGGACTAGCTACGAGCAGTACTTC. As protein: CASSFPGTSYEQYF.

The CDR3 sequence: CASSPPDNQPQHF. The CDR3 DNA is TGTGCCAGCTCACCACCGGACAATCAGCCCCAGCATTTT. This chain links TRBV18 with TRBJ1-5; D is ambiguous. The CDR3 loop spans 13 amino acids. CDR1 KGHSH and CDR2 LQKENI come from the germline V gene. Between the trimmed V and J ends, which lost 0 bases and 3 bases, there was a span of 3 bases.

A few counts support this clonotype. This chain connects TRBV4-2 to TRBJ2-2, with TRBD2 matching over 13 bases. The CDR3 loop spans 18 amino acids. In germline, CDR1 is LGHNA, CDR2 YNFKEQ. J was trimmed by 4 bases and V by 4 bases; bases with no gene match: 9. The CDR3 DNA sequence: TGTGCCAGCAGCCCGGGACTAGCGGGGCCCGGTAGCACCGGGGAGCTGTTTTTT. It encodes CASSPGLAGPGSTGELFF.

This clonotype showed up many times. This chain joins TRBV7-9 and TRBJ2-1, with D unclear. From germline, CDR1 is SEHNR and CDR2 FQNEAQ (reference sequence). The CDR3 is 13 amino acids. V was trimmed by 4 bases and J by 12 bases, leaving 16 bases between them. In nucleotides, the CDR3 is TGTGCCAGCAGCTCCCGCCTGGGGTATTTGCAGTTCTTC. It translates to CASSSRLGYLQFF.

The table lists this clonotype with a few counts. This chain uses TRBV12-3 or TRBV12-4 with TRBJ2-7, with 7 bases aligning to TRBD1. The CDR3 is 15 amino acids. V was pared by 3 bases and J by 5 bases, with 10 bases of the junction left unmatched. The CDR3 spells CASSFRQGRRNEQYF. The CDR3 nucleotides are TGTGCCAGCAGTTTCAGACAGGGTCGGAGGAACGAGCAGTACTTC.

This clonotype was found a few times. V and J are TRBV14 and TRBJ1-2, with D possibly matching TRBD1 (6 bases). CDR1 and CDR2 from the germline V gene are SGHDN and FVKESK. This CDR3 has 13 amino acids. The ends were cut back, 2 bases at V and 8 bases at J, with 12 bases in the middle. The CDR3 DNA follows: TGTGCCAGCAGCCAAAGTCGCGGGGGCGGCTACACCTTC. This encodes CASSQSRGGGYTF.

The chain is built from TRBV18 and TRBJ2-3; 8 bases agree with TRBD2. CDR3 length: 19 amino acids. The germline gives CDR1 KGHSH, CDR2 LQKENI. Losses at the gene ends were 1 base for V and 1 base for J; bases not matched to a gene: 13. The CDR3 loop is CASSPRLGERESRTDTQYF. The CDR3 nucleotides read TGTGCCAGCTCACCACGTCTCGGTGAGCGGGAGTCGCGCACAGATACGCAGTATTTT. The full variable domain, completed using reference TRBV18 and TRBJ2-3, is NAGVMQNPRHLVRRRGQEARLRCSPMKGHSHVYWYRQLPEEGLKFMVYLQKENIIDESGMPKERFSAEFPKEGPSILRIQQVVRGDSAAYFCASSPRLGERESRTDTQYFGPGTRLTVL.

The sample holds a few counts of this clonotype. V usage is TRBV25-1 and J usage is TRBJ2-7; 7 bases match TRBD1. This CDR3 has 12 residues. From germline, CDR1 is MGHDK and CDR2 SYGVNS. V lost 7 bases, J lost 4 bases, and 4 bases stayed unmatched. Here the CDR3 reads CASNDREYEQYF. In nucleotides, the CDR3 is TGTGCCAGCAATGACAGGGAATACGAGCAGTACTTC.

This clonotype was detected only a few times. One junction end disagrees with the germline gene, perhaps due to a read error. The rearrangement joins TRBV11-2 to TRBJ2-1; TRBD2 matches at 7 bases. The CDR3 sequence is 15 residues long. Germline CDR1 is SGHAT and CDR2 is FQNNGV. CDR3 nucleotide sequence: TGTGCCAACAGCTTCCTCGGGGGAGGGCCCAGTGAGCAGTTCTTC. Its translation is CANSFLGGGPSEQFF.

Ten or more counts support this clonotype. The genes are TRBV12-3 or TRBV12-4 and TRBJ1-2; D is unresolved. This CDR3 has 13 amino acids. Trimming removed 7 bases from V and 2 bases from J, with 11 bases in between. This chain's CDR3 is CASNLAANYGYTF. CDR3 in DNA: TGTGCCAGCAACTTAGCGGCAAACTATGGCTACACCTTC.

V and J are TRBV3-1 and TRBJ1-6, with a possible D match to TRBD1 (5 bases). Trimming took off 3 bases at V and 9 bases at J, with 12 bases between the two ends. The CDR3 covers 14 residues. The germline gives CDR1 LGHDT, CDR2 YNNKEL (reference sequence). The CDR3 sequence is CASSQGPEFSPLHF. The DNA of the CDR3 is TGTGCCAGCAGCCAGGGGCCAGAATTTTCACCCCTCCACTTT.

This clonotype came up a few times. CDR3 in DNA: TGTGCCAGCAGTGAGGTGGATATAGAGACCCAGTACTTC. This translates into CASSEVDIETQYF. The chain uses TRBV25-1 and TRBJ2-5; D gene uncertain. From germline, CDR1 is MGHDK and CDR2 SYGVNS. The germline V and J ends were trimmed by 3 bases and 4 bases, with 9 bases remaining between them. The CDR3 has 13 residues.